One sample yielded the 12 T cell receptor beta chains listed below, sequenced in a study of read filtering for tumor transcriptome and immune sequencing. From roughly 390 ng of RNA, a library with molecular barcoded alpha/delta and beta/gamma adaptors was made. In TCRdb, the reads were re-called with MiXCR into one record per CDR3 protein. Of fewer than 45,000 distinct CDR3 sequences in the sample, around an eighth were seen once. Sequencing used a population of CD138-negative cells sorted from bone marrow. All receptors derive from a donor aged 40 or over with multiple myeloma.

The chain employs TRBV11-3 and TRBJ2-6; D may correspond to TRBD1 or TRBD2 (6 bases each). V lost 1 base and J lost 4, with 8 bases in between. CDR1 SGHNT and CDR2 YENEEA come from the germline V gene. CDR3 length: 15 residues. The CDR3 region has the DNA TGTGCCAGCAGCTTAGGGGGGGCCGGGGCCAACGTCCTGACTTTC. Its protein product is CASSLGGAGANVLTF.

This clonotype was observed many times. The chain couples TRBV7-9 to TRBJ2-1, with D possibly being TRBD2 (5 bases). The CDR3 extends over 12 amino acids. V gave up 3 bases and J gave up 10 bases, with 10 bases separating them. The germline V gene has CDR1 SEHNR and CDR2 FQNEAQ (reference sequence). Here the CDR3 DNA reads TGTGCCAGCAGCTTGAGGGCCGGGGAGCAGTTCTTC. This gives the protein CASSLRAGEQFF. Full variable domain (outside the CDR3, taken from reference TRBV7-9 and TRBJ2-1): DTGVSQNPRHKITKRGQNVTFRCDPISEHNRLYWYRQTLGQGPEFLTYFQNEAQLEKSRLLSDRFSAERPKGSFSTLEIQRTEQGDSAMYLCASSLRAGEQFFGPGTRLTVL.

At least ten counts were recorded for this clonotype. The chain employs TRBV27 and TRBJ1-3, with D maybe TRBD1 (6 bases). CDR1 MNHEY and CDR2 SMNVEV come from the germline V gene (reference sequence). V gave up 6 bases and J gave up 4 bases, with 16 bases separating them. CDR3 length: 15 amino acids. CDR3 amino acids: CASRGTSRGGNTIYF. Here the CDR3 DNA reads TGTGCCAGCAGAGGGACATCCAGGGGCGGAAACACCATATATTTT.

Notes on this clonotype: A single base separates this from a much larger clone, so it may be a read error. This rearrangement joins TRBV24-1 to TRBJ1-1, with a tentative D call TRBD1 (6 bases). CDR3 size: 14 residues. The V gene's germline CDR1 is KGHDR and CDR2 SFDVKD. The CDR3 loop is CATSDAGAGTEASF. CDR3 DNA sequence: TGTGCCACCAGTGACGCGGGGGCGGGCACTGAAGCTTCCTTT.

Of note for this clonotype: This CDR3 is missing its conserved last phenylalanine or tryptophan, likely due to a read error. The chain joins TRBV2 to TRBJ2-2; unclear D gene. The CDR3 is 12 amino acids. Per the germline V gene, CDR1 is SNHLY and CDR2 is FYNNEI. Written as DNA, the CDR3 is TGTGCCGGCAGTGATCATACCGGGGAGCTGTTTTCT. Translating gives CAGSDHTGELFS.

This clonotype was observed once. The CDR3 ends on some other residue instead of the conserved phenylalanine or tryptophan, so this is likely a read error. The genes are TRBV20-1 and TRBJ2-5, with a tentative D call TRBD1 (5 bases). The ends were cut back, 6 bases at V and 2 bases at J, with 16 bases in the middle. Germline V gives CDR1 DFQATT, CDR2 SNEGSKA (reference sequence). CDR3 length: 14 residues. The CDR3 nucleotides read TGCAGTGCGGGGCCGGGTCCAAGACAAGAGACCCAGTACCTC. As protein: CSAGPGPRQETQYL.

The table lists this clonotype with many counts. This sequence joins TRBV19 and TRBJ1-5; 9 nucleotides match TRBD1. Germline CDR1 reads LNHDA; CDR2 reads SQIVND (reference sequence). The CDR3 sequence is 15 residues long. Unmatched junction bases numbered 12, after V lost 8 bases and J lost 7 bases. The CDR3 DNA reads TGTGCCAGTCATACCGGGACAGGGAAGGGCCAGCCCCAGCATTTT. It is translated as CASHTGTGKGQPQHF. Complete variable domain (other parts from reference TRBV19 and TRBJ1-5): DGGITQSPKYLFRKEGQNVTLSCEQNLNHDAMYWYRQDPGQGLRLIYYSQIVNDFQKGDIAEGYSVSREKKESFPLTVTSAQKNPTAFYLCASHTGTGKGQPQHFGDGTRLSIL.

This clonotype showed up many times. The CDR3 DNA follows: TGTGCCACCAGCAGGGATTCTGGGGCCAACGTCCTGACTTTC. It is translated as CATSRDSGANVLTF. The genes are TRBV15 and TRBJ2-6; no clear D gene. Germline V gene sequence: CDR1 LNHNV, CDR2 YYDKDF (reference sequence). V dropped 3 bases and J dropped 1 base, with 4 bases sitting between them. This CDR3 is built from 14 residues.

About this clonotype: This clone may be a read error of a much larger clone one base away. The chain is built from TRBV6-6 and TRBJ1-5, with 8 bases lining up with TRBD1. V lost 6 bases to trimming and J lost 3 bases; unmatched junction nucleotides: 4. The germline CDR1 and CDR2 sequences are MNHNY and SVGAGI (reference sequence). The CDR3 contains 14 residues. CDR3 in DNA: TGTGCCAGCAGGACAGGGGCCTCCAATCAGCCCCAGCATTTT. Translating it yields CASRTGASNQPQHF.

This clonotype was found many times. This rearrangement joins TRBV7-9 to TRBJ1-5, with D uncertain. The CDR3 extends over 14 amino acids. Between the trimmed V and J ends, which lost 7 bases and 2 bases, there was a span of 12 bases. Per germline, CDR1 SEHNR and CDR2 FQNEAQ (reference sequence). The CDR3 coding sequence is TGTGCCAGCACCTCCGGGTATGGCAATCAGCCCCAGCATTTT. Residues: CASTSGYGNQPQHF.

This clonotype was seen repeatedly, ten times or more. The CDR3 reads CASSGGRQAPYGYTF. The DNA of the CDR3 is TGTGCCAGCAGCGGGGGGCGACAGGCCCCCTATGGCTACACCTTC. The chain joins TRBV7-9 to TRBJ1-2, with D tentatively TRBD1 (6 bases). V was pared by 5 bases and J by 4 bases, with 17 bases between. CDR1 and CDR2 from the germline V gene are SEHNR and FQNEAQ (reference sequence). The CDR3 length is 15 residues.

Worth noting for this clonotype: This may stem from a read error, because a much larger clone lies one nucleotide away. J is TRBJ2-2 and V is TRBV30; D call uncertain. V was pared by 4 bases and J by 6 bases, with 12 bases between. Germline V gene lookup returns CDR1 GTSNPN and CDR2 SVGIG (reference sequence). The CDR3 spans 13 residues. The CDR3 sequence: CAWTRRLAGELFF. CDR3 coding DNA: TGTGCCTGGACCAGGAGACTCGCCGGGGAGCTGTTTTTT.